Sequencing of this T cell receptor (beta chain) was carried out in a study of shared clonotypes between healthy human individuals. Findings and limits, study-wide: Represented diversity, genetic and exposure-history alike, was limited by few donors.

Researchers sequenced unsorted PBMC DNA using ten immunoSEQ deep assay plates. In the study's own analysis: As immunoSEQ supplied junction-only sequences (without quality scores), filtering differed. Only in-frame clones appear in the TCRdb table, and some are missing; sequencing was by immunoSEQ multiplex PCR. V, J and clone size are taken as reported in that table, and D and trimming were inferred from the DNA itself. There are approximately 500,000 clones in the sample; around 79% occur only once, and 13% lies in the top ten. Germline V gives CDR1 SNHLY, CDR2 FYNNEI. Trimming took 6 bases from V and 1 from J; bases not matched to a gene: 6. The CDR3 has 16 residues. The study used about 100 million PBMCs per unsorted sample for genomic DNA. Turning to this clone: What it recognizes is unknown.

V is TRBV2 and J is TRBJ1-1; 12 positions agree with TRBD1. The source material was PBMCs. The sequence was obtained from a woman in her thirties or forties in good health. Some clones in this sample may be carry-over from other donors' samples. CDR3 protein: CASRGQGASTNTEAFF. The CDR3 DNA is TGTGCCAGCAGGGGACAGGGGGCGAGTACGAACACTGAAGCTTTCTTT.